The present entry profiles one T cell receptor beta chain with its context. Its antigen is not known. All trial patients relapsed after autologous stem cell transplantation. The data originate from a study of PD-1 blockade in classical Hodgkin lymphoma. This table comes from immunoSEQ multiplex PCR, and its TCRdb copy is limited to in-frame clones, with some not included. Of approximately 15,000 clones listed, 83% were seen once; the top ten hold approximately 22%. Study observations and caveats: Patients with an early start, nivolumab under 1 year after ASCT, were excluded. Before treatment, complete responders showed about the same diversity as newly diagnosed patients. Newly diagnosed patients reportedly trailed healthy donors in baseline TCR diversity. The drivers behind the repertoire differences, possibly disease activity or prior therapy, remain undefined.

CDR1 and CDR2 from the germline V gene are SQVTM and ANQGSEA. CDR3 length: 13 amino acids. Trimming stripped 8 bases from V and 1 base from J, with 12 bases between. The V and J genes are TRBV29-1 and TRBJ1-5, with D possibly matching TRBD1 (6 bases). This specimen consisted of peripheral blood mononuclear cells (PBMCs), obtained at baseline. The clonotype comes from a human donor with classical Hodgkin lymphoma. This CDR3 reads CSTRGASNQPQHF. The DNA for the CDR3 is TGCAGCACTCGGGGGGCCAGCAATCAGCCCCAGCATTTT.